The 3 T cell receptor beta chains below were found in one sample sequenced in a study of cytomegalovirus exposure and HLA in healthy donors (dated by TCRdb to about 2017). The method was the immunoSEQ multiplex PCR assay. This immuneACCESS table, as held by TCRdb, lists in-frame sequences with V and J called but not all clones. Of the missing ones, under half trace to an unresolved V gene in checked studies; the others have no known cause. This sample lists roughly 180,000 clones; 84% were detected once. Roughly 7% of the sample belongs to the ten largest clones. Specimen: PBMCs. The receptors were sampled from a man between 18 and 29 years old in good health and CMV-seropositive.

This clone was observed once. The rearrangement joins TRBV7-9 to TRBJ2-5; possible D gene TRBD2, 5 bases. V shed 3 bases and J shed 5 bases, with 22 bases lying between them. Germline V gene data show CDR1 as SEHNR and CDR2 as FQNEAQ (reference sequence). The CDR3 totals 17 residues. The CDR3 is CASSFSRNQLGGETQYF. CDR3 DNA sequence: TGTGCCAGCAGCTTCTCGCGGAACCAGTTAGGAGGCGAGACCCAGTACTTC.

In regard to this clone: Other DNA sequences in this specimen translate into the identical CDR3. The chain is built from TRBV30 and TRBJ2-7; no definite D call. CDR3 length equals 11 residues. Per germline, CDR1 GTSNPN and CDR2 SVGIG (reference sequence). The V end was cut by 1 base, the J end by 4 bases, with 5 bases between. Written as DNA, the CDR3 is TGTGCCTGGAGTGGAGGATACGAGCAGTACTTC. Its translation: CAWSGGYEQYF.

The V gene is TRBV6-5, the J gene TRBJ2-7; 9 bases line up with TRBD2. J was trimmed by 2 bases and V by 0 bases; bases with no gene match: 2. CDR3 size: 15 residues. Germline V gene data show CDR1 as MNHEY and CDR2 as SVGAGI. This CDR3 reads CASSYSLAGTYEQYF. The CDR3, as DNA: TGTGCCAGCAGTTACTCCCTAGCGGGAACCTACGAGCAGTACTTC.